A single sample gave rise to the 21 T cell receptor beta chains below, sequenced in a study of blood T cell repertoires in COVID-19. The table came from immunoSEQ multiplex PCR; TCRdb's copy has only in-frame clones and leaves some out. The sample has 150,000 to 200,000 clones, roughly 90% seen once. Sequencing was carried out using peripheral blood. All receptors derive from a man aged 30 to 39 with COVID-19, enrolled during active disease.

By share, this clone ranks as medium-sized (0.01 to 0.1%). This chain connects TRBV5-6 to TRBJ1-3; tentatively, D is TRBD1 (6 bases). The CDR3 contains 17 residues. Trimming took 4 bases from V and 0 from J, leaving 17 bases between them. Per germline, CDR1 SGHDT and CDR2 YYEEEE. The CDR3 is CASSPPGHLNSGNTIYF. The CDR3 bases are TGTGCCAGCAGCCCTCCGGGACACCTGAACTCTGGAAACACCATATATTTT.

The J gene is TRBJ1-1, the V gene TRBV3-1 (or the pseudogene TRBV3-2); TRBD1 matches 9 bases. This CDR3 region has 16 residues. After removal of 4 bases from V and 0 bases from J, the junction contained 6 bases not matched to a gene. Germline lookup yields CDR1 LGHDT and CDR2 YNNKEL (reference sequence). The CDR3 loop is CASSRGGQGLNTEAFF. The DNA of the CDR3 is TGTGCCAGCAGCCGAGGAGGACAGGGGTTGAACACTGAAGCTTTCTTT.

The V call is TRBV10-3, the J call TRBJ2-6, with 8 positions matching TRBD2. The V gene's germline CDR1 is ENHRY and CDR2 SYGVKD. The CDR3 runs 17 residues. Trimming took 6 bases from V and 1 from J; bases not matched to a gene: 8. CDR3 nucleotide sequence: TGTGCCATCAGAAAAGCGGGGGCGAGATCTGGGGCCAACGTCCTGACTTTC. This translates into CAIRKAGARSGANVLTF.

This chain connects TRBV10-3 to TRBJ2-7, with D possibly TRBD2 on 5 matching bases. The length of the CDR3 is 13 residues. Germline assignment: CDR1 ENHRY and CDR2 SYGVKD. V lost 6 bases, J lost 3 bases, and 12 bases lay in between. The CDR3 loop reads CAISVEVRYEQYF. The DNA for the CDR3 is TGTGCCATCAGCGTGGAGGTTCGCTACGAGCAGTACTTC.

The rearrangement joins TRBV24-1 to TRBJ2-2; TRBD1 might be the D (6 bases). This CDR3 has 16 residues. V was clipped by 3 bases and J by 4 bases, with 14 bases between them. The germline CDR1 and CDR2 sequences are KGHDR and SFDVKD. The CDR3 DNA reads TGTGCCACCAGTGATCCGCGGGTGGGGGCCACCGGGGAGCTGTTTTTT. It specifies CATSDPRVGATGELFF.

The chain recombines TRBV9 with TRBJ2-3; weak D call: TRBD2 (6 bases). Trimming stripped 1 base from V and 2 bases from J, with 11 bases between. This CDR3 has 15 amino acids. Germline CDR1 SGDLS, CDR2 YYNGEE. DNA of the CDR3: TGTGCCAGCAGCGTATATGGGACTCCCACAGATACGCAGTATTTT. Translated: CASSVYGTPTDTQYF. The full variable domain, its missing parts supplied by reference TRBV9 and TRBJ2-3, is DSGVTQTPKHLITATGQRVTLRCSPRSGDLSVYWYQQSLDQGLQFLIQYYNGEERAKGNILERFSAQQFPDLHSELNLSSLELGDSALYFCASSVYGTPTDTQYFGPGTRLTVL.

This sequence joins TRBV7-9 and TRBJ1-2; D is unclear. The germline V and J ends were trimmed by 3 bases and 4 bases, with 9 bases remaining between them. CDR1 and CDR2 from the germline V gene are SEHNR and FQNEAQ (reference sequence). CDR3 length: 13 amino acids. This CDR3 reads CASSLSGVYGYTF. In DNA form, the CDR3 reads TGTGCCAGCAGCTTGAGCGGGGTCTATGGCTACACCTTC.

This clone came up once. The chain has TRBV7-2 and TRBJ2-3; 7 bases align to TRBD1. Germline V lookup: CDR1 SGHTA, CDR2 FQGNSA. The CDR3 spans 16 residues. Trimming removed 5 bases from V and 0 bases from J; junction bases left unmatched: 8. The CDR3 protein is CASSPGQTTSTDTQYF. The CDR3 DNA reads TGTGCCAGCAGCCCGGGACAGACAACTAGCACAGATACGCAGTATTTT.

The chain couples TRBV15 to TRBJ2-1; D is unclear. CDR3 size: 13 residues. The V and J ends lost 4 bases and 9 bases respectively, with 13 bases between them. Germline V lookup: CDR1 LNHNV, CDR2 YYDKDF (reference sequence). As DNA, the CDR3 is TGTGCCACCAGCATTTTACTGGTGGTTGAGCAGTTCTTC. It specifies CATSILLVVEQFF.

The V call is TRBV11-2, the J call TRBJ1-1; D might be TRBD1 (6 bases). This CDR3 spans 16 amino acids. CDR1 and CDR2 (germline): SGHAT, FQNNGV. Trimming stripped 1 base from V and 0 bases from J, with 12 bases between. CDR3 region: CASSLGTGFMNTEAFF. Written as DNA, the CDR3 is TGTGCCAGCAGCTTAGGAACAGGGTTCATGAACACTGAAGCTTTCTTT.

V is TRBV19 and J is TRBJ2-5, with TRBD1 identical over 8 bases. The germline CDR1 and CDR2 sequences are LNHDA and SQIVND (reference sequence). This CDR3 is 16 amino acids long. V gave up 1 base and J gave up 3 bases; unmatched junction bases: 7. CDR3 sequence (DNA): TGTGCCAGTAGTATAGTAGCCAGGGGGCCCGAAGAGACCCAGTACTTC. Protein: CASSIVARGPEETQYF.

A note on this clone: This CDR3 is also generated by other DNA sequences in the sample. The V call is TRBV7-3, the J call TRBJ1-1, with D possibly being TRBD1 (6 bases). The germline V gene encodes CDR1 SGHTA and CDR2 FQGTGA. V dropped 0 bases and J dropped 1 base, with 6 bases sitting between them. This CDR3 contains 14 residues. The CDR3 DNA follows: TGTGCCAGCAGCTTAACAGGGGGGAACACTGAAGCTTTCTTT. Residues: CASSLTGGNTEAFF.

The chain uses TRBV10-3 and TRBJ2-2; 9 bases fit TRBD1. CDR1 is ENHRY, CDR2 SYGVKD, per germline. The CDR3 consists of 14 residues. V shed 11 bases and J 3 bases; nucleotides not matched to a gene: 7. CDR3 sequence reads: CASTRQGDTGELFF. CDR3 in DNA: TGTGCCTCGACCCGACAGGGGGACACCGGGGAGCTGTTTTTT.

V usage is TRBV19 and J usage is TRBJ2-7; possibly TRBD2 for D (5 bases). Trimming cost V 5 bases and J 6 bases, with 14 bases left between them. The CDR3 sequence is 13 residues long. The germline V gene encodes CDR1 LNHDA and CDR2 SQIVND (reference sequence). CDR3 in amino acids: CASSPRRGGEQYF. CDR3 DNA sequence: TGTGCCAGTAGTCCCAGACGGGGTGGCGAGCAGTACTTC.

J is TRBJ1-2 and V is TRBV4-1; the match to TRBD1 covers 8 bases. CDR1 and CDR2 from the germline V gene are MGHRA and YSYEKL. The CDR3 has 16 amino acids. The V segment lost 0 bases and the J segment 4 bases; nucleotides outside the gene matches: 7. The CDR3 here is CASSQERSGTGYGYTF. The CDR3 bases are TGCGCCAGCAGCCAAGAGAGAAGCGGGACAGGCTATGGCTACACCTTC.

This clone has more than one count but fewer than ten. The rearrangement uses TRBV7-9 and TRBJ1-1; tentatively, D is TRBD1 (5 bases). Germline V gene data show CDR1 as SEHNR and CDR2 as FQNEAQ (reference sequence). The CDR3 loop spans 14 amino acids. The CDR3 loop reads CSIGGGVMNTEAFF. The CDR3, as DNA: TGTTCGATTGGGGGAGGTGTCATGAACACTGAAGCTTTCTTT.

The V and J genes are TRBV4-1 and TRBJ1-3; no reliable D call. This CDR3 contains 15 residues. V was trimmed by 0 bases and J by 0 bases, leaving 6 bases between them. Per germline, CDR1 MGHRA and CDR2 YSYEKL. CDR3 nucleotide sequence: TGCGCCAGCAGCCAAGAGTACAGCTCTGGAAACACCATATATTTT. It specifies CASSQEYSSGNTIYF.

The genes are TRBV28 and TRBJ1-6; D gene unclear. This CDR3 has 13 residues. The V end was cut by 8 bases, the J end by 13 bases, with 18 bases between. Germline-derived CDR1 and CDR2 are MDHEN and SYDVKM. Here the CDR3 DNA reads TGTGCCAGCTGGTCCACAGATGCCAGTCCCCTCCACTTT. Protein product: CASWSTDASPLHF. The entire variable domain, with the rest obtained from reference TRBV28 and TRBJ1-6, is as follows: DVKVTQSSRYLVKRTGEKVFLECVQDMDHENMFWYRQDPGLGLRLIYFSYDVKMKEKGDIPEGYSVSREKKERFSLILESASTNQTSMYLCASWSTDASPLHFGNGTRLTVT.

The chain is built from TRBV5-4 and TRBJ1-1; 7 positions match TRBD1. The CDR3 runs to 15 residues. V shed 4 bases and J 0 bases; nucleotides not matched to a gene: 6. CDR1 SGHNT and CDR2 YYREEE come from the germline V gene (reference sequence). CDR3 region: CASSQGQTMNTEAFF. The DNA for the CDR3 is TGTGCCAGCAGCCAGGGACAGACCATGAACACTGAAGCTTTCTTT.

This rearrangement joins TRBV7-2 to TRBJ1-5, with 7 bases matching TRBD1. V trimming: 5 bases; J trimming: 8 bases; junction bases outside the gene matches: 9. The length of the CDR3 is 14 residues. Looked up from germline, CDR1 is SGHTA and CDR2 is FQGNSA. The CDR3 spells CASSVPGQWEPQHF. CDR3 coding DNA: TGTGCCAGCAGCGTACCGGGACAGTGGGAGCCCCAGCATTTT.

This chain uses TRBV5-1 with TRBJ2-2; TRBD2 might be the D (5 bases). Germline V CDR1 and CDR2: SGHRS, YFSETQ. Between the trimmed V and J ends, which lost 7 bases and 5 bases, there was a span of 15 bases. This CDR3 spans 14 amino acids. CDR3 bases: TGCGCCAGCTCCGGAGGCGTGAGTACCGGGGAGCTGTTTTTT. This encodes CASSGGVSTGELFF.